This T cell receptor beta chain was sequenced for a study of T cells after posttransplantation cyclophosphamide. The protocol was immunoSEQ multiplex PCR, while the TCRdb copy is restricted to in-frame clones and leaves out a portion. Of fewer than 60,000 clones in the sample, approximately 94% were seen once. Study-level results: Later blood repertoires were often dominated by clones from the donor CD8+ memory compartment. Recipient CMV seropositivity and CMV reactivation strongly tracked TRB clonality. Tissue-infiltrating T cells from skin or gut overlapped little with blood T cells.

The related graft donor's blood sample was taken on the day of bone marrow donation. A remark on this clone: The antigen remains unidentified.

V lost 7 bases to trimming and J lost 2 bases, with 17 bases between them. The germline CDR1 and CDR2 sequences are MNHNS and SASEGT. The length of the CDR3 is 15 residues. What was sequenced was PBMCs. The TCR originated in a woman aged 25 to 39 in good health and a related stem cell transplant donor. J is TRBJ1-1 and V is TRBV6-1; a weak D match, TRBD1 (5 bases). The CDR3 here is CASNPSGGANTEAFF. The CDR3 DNA is TGTGCCAGCAACCCCTCGGGCGGGGCTAACACTGAAGCTTTCTTT.